The rows below give T cell receptor beta chains drawn from one sample of a study of T-cell reconstitution after alpha-beta-depleted transplantation in children. MiXCR was run by TCRdb on the PCR reads, yielding one entry per CDR3 protein. Here the sample spans around 190,000 distinct CDR3 sequences, approximately 6.9% being singletons. Material: PBMCs, obtained before TCRalphabeta/CD19-depleted stem cell transplant. These receptor sequences come from a boy aged 2 to 10 with acute lymphoblastic leukemia, due to receive a stem cell transplant. Each CDR3 is given with its conserved first and last residue. Fields, in order: J gene, D gene, clone size, V gene, CDR3 protein, CDR3 DNA. The D gene is left open where the match is weak. Some rows have no size entry. The others give once, few or many, or a class for an expanded clone.

TRBJ2-1 | TRBD2 | many | TRBV20-1 | CSASSTSGVSSYNEQFF | TGCAGTGCTAGTTCGACTAGCGGGGTTAGCTCCTACAATGAGCAGTTCTTC
TRBJ1-2 | NA | NA | TRBV12-3/TRBV12-4 | CASSSVSNYGYTF | TGTGCCAGCAGTTCCGTCAGTAACTATGGCTACACCTTC
TRBJ2-5 | NA | NA | TRBV3-1 | CASSLLGVETQYF | TGTGCCAGCAGCCTACTGGGGGTCGAGACCCAGTACTTC
TRBJ2-1 | NA | many | TRBV20-1 | CSARRGENEQFF | TGCAGTGCTAGGAGGGGCGAAAATGAGCAGTTCTTC
TRBJ1-1 | TRBD1 | many | TRBV7-2 | CASSLDPQGHGEAFF | TGTGCCAGCAGCTTGGACCCACAGGGGCATGGTGAAGCTTTCTTT
TRBJ1-1 | NA | NA | TRBV28 | CASSQEEWSTEAFF | TGTGCCAGCAGTCAGGAGGAATGGAGCACTGAAGCTTTCTTT
TRBJ1-1 | NA | many | TRBV2 | CASRRLLTEAFF | TGTGCCAGCAGAAGACTCCTCACTGAAGCTTTCTTT
TRBJ2-7 | TRBD2 | few | TRBV20-1 | CSARAWTSGSWSSYEQYF | TGCAGTGCTAGAGCTTGGACTAGCGGGAGTTGGAGCTCCTACGAGCAGTACTTC
TRBJ1-4 | NA | many | TRBV5-1 | CASSFDSPEKLFF | TGCGCCAGCAGCTTCGACAGCCCTGAAAAACTGTTTTTT
TRBJ1-5 | NA | few | TRBV20-1 | CSAQRDGSNSNQPQHF | TGCAGTGCTCAACGGGACGGTTCAAATAGCAATCAGCCCCAGCATTTT
TRBJ1-5 | NA | few | TRBV6-5 | CASSYSGGGGQPQHF | TGTGCCAGCAGTTACTCGGGGGGAGGCGGTCAGCCCCAGCATTTT
TRBJ1-2 | NA | many | TRBV4-3 | CASSRGANYGYTF | TGCGCCAGCAGCCGAGGGGCTAACTATGGCTACACCTTC
TRBJ1-1 | NA | NA | TRBV6-2/TRBV6-3 | CASSYSSRGTEAFF | TGTGCCAGCAGTTACTCGAGTCGGGGCACTGAAGCTTTCTTT
TRBJ2-5 | NA | few | TRBV6-5 | CASTQAGAQYF | TGTGCCAGCACTCAGGCCGGGGCCCAGTACTTC
TRBJ2-4 | TRBD1 | many | TRBV2 | CASTLGQGKTKNIQYF | TGTGCCAGCACTTTAGGACAGGGAAAGACCAAAAACATTCAGTACTTC
TRBJ2-3 | TRBD1 | few | TRBV11-2 | CASTPWPGGEDTQYF | TGTGCCAGCACCCCTTGGCCAGGGGGAGAAGATACGCAGTATTTT
TRBJ1-5 | NA | many | TRBV7-9 | CASSLGFGSNQPQHF | TGTGCCAGCAGCTTAGGGTTCGGTAGCAATCAGCCCCAGCATTTT
TRBJ1-1 | NA | NA | TRBV2 | CASSPAAGGSTEAFF | TGTGCCAGCAGTCCTGCGGCCGGGGGTAGCACTGAAGCTTTCTTT
TRBJ2-3 | NA | many | TRBV5-1 | CASLEGGPTDTQYF | TGCGCCAGCCTTGAGGGGGGGCCCACAGATACGCAGTATTTT
TRBJ2-7 | TRBD2 | many | TRBV5-1 | CASSLKTGGEQYF | TGCGCCAGCAGCTTGAAGACGGGGGGCGAGCAGTACTTC
TRBJ2-1 | NA | many | TRBV7-9 | CASSFRYNEQFF | TGTGCCAGCAGCTTCAGATACAATGAGCAGTTCTTC
TRBJ1-1 | TRBD1 | many | TRBV10-3 | CAISDQGAAAFF | TGTGCCATCAGTGATCAGGGGGCGGCGGCTTTCTTT
TRBJ2-1 | NA | many | TRBV6-2/TRBV6-3 | CASSISRSYNEQFF | TGTGCCAGCAGTATATCTAGAAGCTACAATGAGCAGTTCTTC
TRBJ2-7 | TRBD2 | NA | TRBV11-2 | CASSAPKTSEVYEQYF | TGTGCCAGCAGCGCGCCCAAGACTAGCGAGGTTTACGAGCAGTACTTC
TRBJ2-1 | NA | few | TRBV19 | CASSIDPGAGYNEQFF | TGTGCCAGTAGTATAGATCCGGGGGCGGGGTACAATGAGCAGTTCTTC
TRBJ2-7 | TRBD1 | many | TRBV28 | CASRPPGQRPYEQYF | TGTGCCAGCAGGCCTCCGGGACAGAGACCCTACGAGCAGTACTTC
TRBJ2-7 | NA | many | TRBV6-2/TRBV6-3 | CASSYSGIEQYF | TGTGCCAGCAGTTACTCAGGCATCGAGCAGTACTTC
TRBJ1-1 | NA | few | TRBV20-1 | CSPRERGTEAFF | TGCAGTCCTAGAGAGAGGGGCACTGAAGCTTTCTTT
TRBJ2-3 | NA | few | TRBV5-4 | CASSSIGQPRPDTQYF | TGTGCCAGCAGCTCCATAGGACAGCCCAGACCAGATACGCAGTATTTT
TRBJ2-1 | NA | NA | TRBV5-6 | CASSHRLSGSNEQFF | TGTGCCAGCAGTCACAGGCTATCGGGGAGCAATGAGCAGTTCTTC
TRBJ2-5 | NA | many | TRBV7-6 | CASSLEVGSRETQYF | TGTGCCAGCAGCTTAGAGGTTGGGAGTCGAGAGACCCAGTACTTC
TRBJ2-2 | TRBD2 | many | TRBV5-1 | CASSLEGLAGGPNTGELFF | TGCGCCAGCAGCTTGGAAGGACTAGCGGGGGGGCCGAACACCGGGGAGCTGTTTTTT
TRBJ1-6 | NA | few | TRBV20-1 | CSAREASGNSPLHF | TGCAGTGCTAGGGAGGCAAGCGGCAATTCACCCCTCCACTTT
TRBJ1-5 | NA | NA | TRBV6-2/TRBV6-3 | CASSSSGAANQPQHF | TGTGCCAGCAGTTCCTCAGGGGCGGCCAATCAGCCCCAGCATTTT
TRBJ2-5 | TRBD2 | many | TRBV12-3/TRBV12-4 | CASSRGGETQYF | TGTGCCAGCAGTCGCGGGGGTGAGACCCAGTACTTC
TRBJ2-5 | NA | many | TRBV2 | CASSVREGETQYF | TGTGCCAGCAGTGTGAGAGAGGGAGAGACCCAGTACTTC
TRBJ1-1 | NA | NA | TRBV5-5 | CASSLWGLDTEAFF | TGTGCCAGCAGCTTGTGGGGTCTGGACACTGAAGCTTTCTTT
TRBJ2-7 | TRBD2 | NA | TRBV29-1 | CSVGTSGIEQYF | TGCAGCGTTGGGACTAGCGGGATCGAGCAGTACTTC
TRBJ2-3 | NA | many | TRBV25-1 | CASRESSKDTQYF | TGTGCCAGCAGAGAGTCCTCAAAAGATACGCAGTATTTT